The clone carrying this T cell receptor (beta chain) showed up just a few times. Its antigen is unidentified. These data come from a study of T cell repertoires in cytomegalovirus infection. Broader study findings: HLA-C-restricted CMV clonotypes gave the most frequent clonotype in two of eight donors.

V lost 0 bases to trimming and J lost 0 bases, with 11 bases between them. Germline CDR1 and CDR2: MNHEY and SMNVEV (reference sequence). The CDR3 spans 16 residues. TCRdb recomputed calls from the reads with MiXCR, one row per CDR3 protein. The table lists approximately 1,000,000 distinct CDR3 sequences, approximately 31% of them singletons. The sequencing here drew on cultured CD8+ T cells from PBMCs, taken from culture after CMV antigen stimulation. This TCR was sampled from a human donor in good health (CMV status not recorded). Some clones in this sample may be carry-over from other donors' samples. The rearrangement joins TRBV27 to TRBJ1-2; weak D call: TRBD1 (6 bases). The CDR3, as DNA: TGTGCCAGCAGTTTATCCCGGGGGCCGACTAACTATGGCTACACCTTC. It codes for CASSLSRGPTNYGYTF.